Reported below is one T cell receptor (beta chain). What it recognizes is unknown. Method: immunoSEQ multiplex PCR; TCRdb's copy keeps in-frame clones and lacks some. The table shows 450,000 to 700,000 clones, with 95% occurring only once. This specimen comes from a study of shared clonotypes between healthy human individuals. Regarding the study as a whole: The rarefaction results pointed to incomplete sorted-subset sequencing despite large depth.

Germline-derived CDR1 and CDR2 are MNHEY and SMNVEV (reference sequence). This CDR3 contains 13 residues. V was shortened by 6 bases and J by 0 bases, with 8 bases between the two germline ends. Naive-designated CD8 cells lacked CD45RO, were positively enriched for CCR7, and omitted terminally differentiated effector memory CD45RA+ cells. The material sequenced was naive CD8+ T cells sorted from blood. The sequence was obtained from a woman younger than 45 in good health. V gene TRBV27 combines with J gene TRBJ2-5; D remains unclear. The CDR3: CASSTQYQETQYF. The CDR3 DNA is TGTGCCAGCAGCACCCAGTACCAAGAGACCCAGTACTTC.